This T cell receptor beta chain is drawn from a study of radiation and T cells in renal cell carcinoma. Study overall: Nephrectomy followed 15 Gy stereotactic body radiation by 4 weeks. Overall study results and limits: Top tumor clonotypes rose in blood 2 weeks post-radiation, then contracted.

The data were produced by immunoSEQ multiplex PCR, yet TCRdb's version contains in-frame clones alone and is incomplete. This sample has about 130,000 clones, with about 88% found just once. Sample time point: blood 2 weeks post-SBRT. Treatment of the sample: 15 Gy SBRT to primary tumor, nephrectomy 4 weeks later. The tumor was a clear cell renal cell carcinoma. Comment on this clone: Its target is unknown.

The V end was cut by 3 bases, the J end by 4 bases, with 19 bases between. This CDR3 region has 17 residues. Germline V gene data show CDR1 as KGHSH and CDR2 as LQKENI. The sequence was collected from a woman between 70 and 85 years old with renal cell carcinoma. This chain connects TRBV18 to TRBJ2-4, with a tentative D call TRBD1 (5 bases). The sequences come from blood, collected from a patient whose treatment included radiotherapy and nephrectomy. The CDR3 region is CASSPIGASSEKNIQYF. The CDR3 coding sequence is TGTGCCAGCTCACCTATAGGGGCTTCATCAGAAAAAAACATTCAGTACTTC.